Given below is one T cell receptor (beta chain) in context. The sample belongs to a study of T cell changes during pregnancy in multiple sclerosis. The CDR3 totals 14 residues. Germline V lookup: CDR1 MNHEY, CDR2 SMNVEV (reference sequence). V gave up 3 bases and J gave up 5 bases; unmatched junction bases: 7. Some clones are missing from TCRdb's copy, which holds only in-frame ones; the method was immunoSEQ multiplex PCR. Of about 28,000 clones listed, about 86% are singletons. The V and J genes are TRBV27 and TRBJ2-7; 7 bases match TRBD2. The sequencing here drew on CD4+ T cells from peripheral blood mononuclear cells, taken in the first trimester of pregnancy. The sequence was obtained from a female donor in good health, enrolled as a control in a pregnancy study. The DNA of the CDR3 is TGTGCCAGCAGTTTCACCGGGAGGCAGAACGAGCAGTACTTC. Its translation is CASSFTGRQNEQYF.